This T cell receptor beta chain was sequenced for a study of cytomegalovirus exposure and HLA in healthy donors. Overall study findings and caveats: The productive fraction for most TCR beta V segments was about 90% or about 30% in an earlier analysis. Based on reports, TCR beta sequences accurately predicted HLA-A and HLA-B alleles for most subjects. Roughly uniform depth of sequencing across donors was assumed in presence/absence analyses. The records held CMV serostatus as the only immune exposure information.

On this clone: The antigen remains undetermined.

Primers: 60 Vbeta forward and 13 Jbeta reverse. Using immunoSEQ multiplex PCR, the repertoire was profiled, and TCRdb retains in-frame clones only, with some absent. The data show tens of thousands of clones, approximately 78% seen once. The receptor was derived from a young man in good health and CMV-seropositive. Sequencing input: PBMCs.

CDR3 amino acids: CSVVLSTDTQYF. For the CDR3, the DNA is TGCAGCGTTGTACTGTCCACAGATACGCAGTATTTT. The chain uses TRBV29-1 and TRBJ2-3; D is unclear. The CDR3 consists of 12 residues. V lost 4 bases and J lost 2, with 7 bases in between. Germline assignment: CDR1 SQVTM and CDR2 ANQGSEA.